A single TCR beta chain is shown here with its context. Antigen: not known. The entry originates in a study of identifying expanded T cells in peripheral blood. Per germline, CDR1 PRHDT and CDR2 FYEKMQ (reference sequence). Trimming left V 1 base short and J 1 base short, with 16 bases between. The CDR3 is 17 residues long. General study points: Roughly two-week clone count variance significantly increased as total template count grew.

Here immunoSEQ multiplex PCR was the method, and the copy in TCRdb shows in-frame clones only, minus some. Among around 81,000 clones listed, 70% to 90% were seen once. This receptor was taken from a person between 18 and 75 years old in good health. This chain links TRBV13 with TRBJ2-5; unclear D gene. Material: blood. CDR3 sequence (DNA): TGTGCCAGCAGCTTAGAATACCCCGGAGAAGTCCAAGAGACCCAGTACTTC. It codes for CASSLEYPGEVQETQYF. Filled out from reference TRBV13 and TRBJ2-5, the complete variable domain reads AAGVIQSPRHLIKEKRETATLKCYPIPRHDTVYWYQQGPGQDPQFLISFYEKMQSDKGSIPDRFSAQQFSDYHSELNMSSLELGDSALYFCASSLEYPGEVQETQYFGPGTRLLVL.